This T cell receptor (beta chain) is drawn from a study of shared clonotypes between healthy human individuals (dated by TCRdb to about 2020). General notes on the study: Three men and a couple of women, aged 18 to 49 years, made up the cohort. For each donor, CD4 naive and CD4 memory were each run on three plates, CD8 naive on two plates, and CD8 memory on one plate. The study deeply sequenced blood TCR repertoires of about 5 healthy adults to estimate repertoire size and the extent of clonotype sharing between individuals. To increase sequencing depth and limit assay-specific biases, TCR repertoire library preparation and sequencing were carried out by different laboratories using diverse techniques. Leukapheresis yielded between about 0.85 and 9.5 billion PBMCs per donor. Findings and caveats that apply to the study as a whole: Higher generation probabilities were observed for clonotypes shared by all four sorted-subset donors than for non-shared clonotypes. Rarefaction of sorted-subset datasets indicated incomplete sequencing despite the large sequencing depth. Because the study included a small number of donors, the genetic and exposure-history diversity represented was limited. Only blood was sampled, and tissue TCR repertoires likely differ from those in blood. Pairwise subsampling indicated that sequencing depth was expected to affect the degree of clonotype sharing among donors. Estimated clonotype richness was generally larger for naive than for memory subsets. Across a handful of donors, approximately 5% of naive CD4, more than 3% of naive CD8, approximately 2.5% of memory CD4, and approximately 0.4% of memory CD8 clonotypes were shared.

Using the deep immunoSEQ assay, multiplex PCR amplified TCR CDR3 regions from genomic DNA. For each cell subset, the extracted genomic DNA was distributed evenly across all wells of several immunoSEQ 96-well plates, and each plate served as one replicate. For sorted subsets, about 0.2 ug genomic DNA, equal to tens of thousands of T cell genomes, was loaded into each replicate PCR. Purified libraries were quantified with a Qubit 3.0 fluorometer, sized on a Bioanalyzer 2100, and re-quantified with the KAPA Library Quantification kit. Each immunoSEQ 96-well plate was sequenced on its own single-read 150-cycle Illumina NextSeq 550 flow cell. Processing in the source paper ran as follows. Because only junctional sequences without quality scores were contained in the immunoSEQ output, filtering matching that applied to full-length reads could not be performed. To assign V/J genes and CDR3, sequences were annotated against IMGT germline references using PyIR, a Python wrapper for IgBLAST v1.9. Any read was removed if the V/J assignment was weak (E-value above 1e-6), the CDR3 was missing, or the read contained stop codons, out-of-frame junctions, or ambiguous translated residues. V3J clonotypes were defined by identical inferred V gene, J gene, and CDR3 amino acid sequence. Percentage overlap between repertoires was computed as shared unique clonotypes divided by the size of the smaller repertoire. Repertoire richness was assessed with RTK rarefaction, the Chao1 estimator, and Recon v2.1 estimates of unobserved clonotypes. Generation probabilities for all TCRbeta clonotypes obtained by the gDNA method from several donors were computed using OLGA. In TCRdb, the immuneACCESS table is reduced to in-frame sequences with V and J assigned. These tables do not hold every clone; where another copy was compared, an unresolved V gene accounts for under half, and the others remain unexplained. V and J calls and clone size follow that table, whereas D and trimming were derived from the DNA. The sample contains about 960,000 clones, 60% to 85% of them found a single time. Around 1.4% of the sample is held by the ten biggest clonotypes.

Healthy HIV-negative adults with no recently reported acute infections or vaccinations were included as donors. Every donor was a Caucasian adult residing in Nashville, Tennessee, USA. CD4+ T cells were enriched by magnetic negative selection, after which naive cells were positively selected on CD45RA and the negative fraction was taken as the memory subset. Blood was collected by leukapheresis, and PBMCs were isolated by Ficoll-Histopaque density gradient centrifugation and then cryopreserved in liquid nitrogen vapor phase. Analytical flow cytometry was used to check the purity and quantity of each magnetically sorted T cell population. Each sorted fraction had its genomic DNA isolated and then quantified by UV absorbance on a Nanodrop 2000c. As concerns this clone: It has no known antigen specificity. Per-nucleotide qualities are absent, and no much larger clonotype sits a single base away.

From the cysteine through the phenylalanine, the CDR3 covers 16 amino acids. Only CDR3 DNA is held: 48 bases, read in frame from base 1. The germline V gene supplies CDR1 SGHDT and CDR2 YYEEEE. V is shortened by 0 bases, J by 7 bases, and the region joining them spans 16 bases. The rearranged chain carries TRBV5-6 and TRBJ2-2; the D gene is perhaps TRBD2, on 6 matching bases. The sample consisted of memory CD4+ T cells sorted from blood. This sample's cell subset or site label indicates: CD45RA-negative fraction. The receptor comes from a man between 18 and 35 years old in good health. The sequenced DNA: TGTGCCAGCAGCTTGGCGGGAGTCGGGCAGAGCGGGGAGCTGTTTTTT. Its translation is CASSLAGVGQSGELFF.